This T cell receptor (beta chain) was captured in a study of beta chain features in type 1 diabetes listed by TCRdb under 2018. Regarding the research as a whole: No differences in mean age, gender distribution, total cell number or subset yield were found between patients and healthy donors. Across all samples, approximately 100 million sorted cells were examined, and cell number per subset correlated strongly with RNA yield. The study compared the TCRB repertoires of sorted circulating CD4+ T cell subsets in recently diagnosed type 1 diabetes patients with those in matched healthy donors. Regulatory and stem cell-like memory subsets were obtained from only 8 patients and roughly 8 healthy donors, while naive and central memory subsets were obtained from all 30 or so donors. Points the paper makes about the study in general: Sequencing cDNA rather than genomic DNA could over-represent highly expressing activated cells, although activation and CD3 levels did not differ between groups. Naive, central memory and regulatory TCRB repertoires appeared to be more similar among patients than among healthy donors. At VDJ recombination sites, patients with type 1 diabetes made fewer insertions and deleted more nucleotides, a pattern implying thymic rearrangement abnormalities. PCR may preferentially amplify shorter templates, but because patient and control samples were amplified and corrected together, any resulting skew would affect both groups equally. Because small numbers of individuals were included in the HLA sub-analyses, any influence of HLA type on TCRB rearrangement was left unresolved. In all four CD4+ subsets, TCRB CDR3 length was moderately but significantly shorter in type 1 diabetes patients.

All of the isolated RNA was reverse transcribed with the High Capacity cDNA Reverse Transcription Kit, so expressed TCRB transcripts were sequenced. Deep immunoSEQ sequencing was performed on naive, central memory and regulatory T cell samples, with an average of around 3.4 million total reads per sample. Sorted cells were lysed in RLT buffer and RNA was extracted with DNase-treated RNeasy Micro or Mini kits, depending on cell number. Each cell subset was processed on its own to prevent cross-contamination, while patient and healthy donor samples were processed together. The immunoSEQ multiplex PCR was used to amplify TCRB sequences from cDNA, generating 87-bp fragments that spanned the CDR3 region. The amplicons were sequenced using the Illumina HiSeq platform. In the authors' own workflow: PCR bias was corrected computationally using synthetic template baselines, and reads within Hamming distance 2 were collapsed, with unmergeable singletons discarded. Reads were aligned to IMGT to assign V, D and J genes, CDR3 length, and insertions or deletions at six rearrangement sites. Within each subset, clonotype counts were normalized to sorted cell number, and only after that were true diversity and Gini coefficients computed with the tcR R package. The overlap coefficient, calculated on TCRB nucleotide sequences, was used to measure repertoire sharing. TCRdb limited this immuneACCESS table to in-frame rearrangements with V and J called. A share of clones is missing; checked studies link under half to unresolved V genes, and the rest is unexplained. V, J and clone size derive from that table, while D and trimming were established from the DNA sequence. This sample gives about 170,000 clones in total; approximately 8.1% of them show up just once. Approximately 0.85% of the sample is held by the ten biggest clonotypes.

This clone has only a few counts. The antigen this receptor binds is unknown. The input lacks base qualities; no much larger clone sits a single base away. CDR1 and CDR2 are read off the germline V gene as KGHSH and LQKENI. The CDR3 holds 17 amino acids from the cysteine to the phenylalanine. The retained sequence is limited to the CDR3, 51 bases, with the frame set at the first base. V is trimmed back by 0 bases and J by 6 bases, and the junction contains 6 bases that no gene match accounts for. Each donor gave one peripheral blood draw, about 110 mL on average, collected into heparinised tubes. A BD FACSAria II was used to sort naive, central memory, regulatory and stem cell-like memory CD4+ T cells with a panel that included CD45RO, CCR7, CD25, CD127, CD95 and CD27. All sorted populations exceeded 95% purity. PBMCs were separated immediately by Lymphoprep density gradient centrifugation and were stained directly, without being cultured. So that batch effects would be minimized, each experiment stained and sorted samples in pairs, pairing one healthy donor with one patient.

The sequenced sample was central memory CD4+ T cells from blood. The V and J segments used are TRBV18 and TRBJ2-1, with 12 central nucleotides matching TRBD2. This receptor was obtained from a woman in her thirties or forties with type 1 diabetes. CDR3 reads: CASSPPVLAGGVNEQFF. The DNA reads as follows: TGTGCCAGCTCACCACCGGTCCTAGCGGGAGGGGTCAATGAGCAGTTCTTC.